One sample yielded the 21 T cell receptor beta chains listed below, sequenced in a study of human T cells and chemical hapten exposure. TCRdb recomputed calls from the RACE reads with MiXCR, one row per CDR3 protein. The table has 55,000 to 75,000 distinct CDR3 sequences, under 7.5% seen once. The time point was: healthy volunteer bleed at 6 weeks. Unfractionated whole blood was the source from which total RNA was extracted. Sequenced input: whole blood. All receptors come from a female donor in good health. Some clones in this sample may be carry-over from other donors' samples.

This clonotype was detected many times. DNA of the CDR3: TGCAGTGCTAGTTCATCAATGGGGAGGTCAATGTACGAGCAGTACTTC. Protein product: CSASSSMGRSMYEQYF. The chain uses TRBV20-1 and TRBJ2-7, with D perhaps TRBD2 (6 bases). This CDR3 spans 16 amino acids. CDR1 and CDR2 from the germline V gene are DFQATT and SNEGSKA (reference sequence). V gave up 3 bases and J gave up 4 bases, with 22 bases separating them.

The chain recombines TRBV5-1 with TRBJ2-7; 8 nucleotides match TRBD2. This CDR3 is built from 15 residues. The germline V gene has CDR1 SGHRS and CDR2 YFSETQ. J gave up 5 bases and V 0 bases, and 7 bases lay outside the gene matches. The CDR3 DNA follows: TGCGCCAGCAGCTTGGCCGCAGCGGGAGTGGACGAGCAGTACTTC. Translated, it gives CASSLAAAGVDEQYF.

The CDR3: CASSKRTGGMNTEAFF. CDR3 bases: TGTGCCAGTAGTAAGCGGACAGGGGGGATGAACACTGAAGCTTTCTTT. The chain couples TRBV19 to TRBJ1-1; 10 bases agree with TRBD1. Per germline, CDR1 LNHDA and CDR2 SQIVND (reference sequence). CDR3 size: 16 residues. J lost 0 bases, V lost 4 bases, and 5 bases had no gene match. Combining the CDR3 with reference TRBV19 and TRBJ1-1 gives the whole variable domain DGGITQSPKYLFRKEGQNVTLSCEQNLNHDAMYWYRQDPGQGLRLIYYSQIVNDFQKGDIAEGYSVSREKKESFPLTVTSAQKNPTAFYLCASSKRTGGMNTEAFFGQGTRLTVV.

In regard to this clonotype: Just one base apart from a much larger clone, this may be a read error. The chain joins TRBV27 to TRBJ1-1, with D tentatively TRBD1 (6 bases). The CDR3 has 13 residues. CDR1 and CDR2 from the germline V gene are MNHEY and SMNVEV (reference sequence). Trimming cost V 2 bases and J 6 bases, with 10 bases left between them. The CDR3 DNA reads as TGTGCCAGCAGTTTAGAAAGGGGGGCTGAAGCTTTCTTT. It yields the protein CASSLERGAEAFF.

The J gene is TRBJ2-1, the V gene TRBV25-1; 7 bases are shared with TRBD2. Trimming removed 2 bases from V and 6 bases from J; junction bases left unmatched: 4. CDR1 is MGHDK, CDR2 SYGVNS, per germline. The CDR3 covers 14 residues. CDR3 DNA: TGTGCCAGCAGTGAAGGACTAGGCGTCAATGAGCAGTTCTTC. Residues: CASSEGLGVNEQFF.

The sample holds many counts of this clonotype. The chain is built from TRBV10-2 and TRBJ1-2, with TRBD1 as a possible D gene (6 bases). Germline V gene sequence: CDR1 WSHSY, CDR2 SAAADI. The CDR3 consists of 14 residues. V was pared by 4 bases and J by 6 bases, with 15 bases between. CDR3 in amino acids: CASSATGLVDGYTF. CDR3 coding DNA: TGCGCCAGCAGTGCGACAGGCCTGGTCGATGGCTACACCTTC.

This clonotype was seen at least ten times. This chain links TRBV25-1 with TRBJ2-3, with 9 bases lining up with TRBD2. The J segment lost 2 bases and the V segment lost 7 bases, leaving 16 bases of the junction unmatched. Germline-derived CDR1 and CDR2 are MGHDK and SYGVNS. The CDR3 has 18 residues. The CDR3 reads CASTGAGGPHSTTDTQYF. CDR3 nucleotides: TGTGCCAGCACCGGGGCGGGAGGGCCCCACTCCACCACAGATACGCAGTATTTT.

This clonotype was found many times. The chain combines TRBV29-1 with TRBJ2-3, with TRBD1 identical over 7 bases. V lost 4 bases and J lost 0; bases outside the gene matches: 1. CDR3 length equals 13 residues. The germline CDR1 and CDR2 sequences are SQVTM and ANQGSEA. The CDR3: CSVVTGSTDTQYF. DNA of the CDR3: TGCAGCGTTGTGACAGGGAGCACAGATACGCAGTATTTT.

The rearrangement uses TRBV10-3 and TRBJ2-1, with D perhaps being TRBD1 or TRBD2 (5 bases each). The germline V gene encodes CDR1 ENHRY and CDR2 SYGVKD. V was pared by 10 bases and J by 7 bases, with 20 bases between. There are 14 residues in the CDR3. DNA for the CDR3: TGTGCCACCCGGGACGGCCGAATGGGGAATGAGCAGTTCTTC. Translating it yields CATRDGRMGNEQFF.

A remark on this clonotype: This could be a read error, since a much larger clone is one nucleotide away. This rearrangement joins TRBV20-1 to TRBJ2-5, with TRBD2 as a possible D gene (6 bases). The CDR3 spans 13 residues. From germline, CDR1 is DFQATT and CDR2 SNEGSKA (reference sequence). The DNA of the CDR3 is TGCAGTGCTAGTCATAGCGGCCAAGAGACCCAGCACTTC. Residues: CSASHSGQETQHF.

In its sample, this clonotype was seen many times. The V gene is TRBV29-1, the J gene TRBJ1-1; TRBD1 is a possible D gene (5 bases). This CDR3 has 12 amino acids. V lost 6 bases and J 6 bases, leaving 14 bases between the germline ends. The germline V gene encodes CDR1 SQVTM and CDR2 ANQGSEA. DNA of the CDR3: TGCAGCGTACTACAGGAGGTACCTGAAGCTTTCTTT. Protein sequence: CSVLQEVPEAFF. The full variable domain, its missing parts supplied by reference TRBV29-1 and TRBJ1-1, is SAVISQKPSRDICQRGTSLTIQCQVDSQVTMMFWYRQQPGQSLTLIATANQGSEATYESGFVIDKFPISRPNLTFSTLTVSNMSPEDSSIYLCSVLQEVPEAFFGQGTRLTVV.

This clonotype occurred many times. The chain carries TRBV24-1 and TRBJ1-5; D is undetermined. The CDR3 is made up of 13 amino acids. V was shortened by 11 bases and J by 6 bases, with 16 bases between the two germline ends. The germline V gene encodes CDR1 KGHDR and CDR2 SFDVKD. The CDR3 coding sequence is TGTGCCAGCCAAAACAGCGGAGGTCAGCCCCAGCATTTT. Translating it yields CASQNSGGQPQHF.

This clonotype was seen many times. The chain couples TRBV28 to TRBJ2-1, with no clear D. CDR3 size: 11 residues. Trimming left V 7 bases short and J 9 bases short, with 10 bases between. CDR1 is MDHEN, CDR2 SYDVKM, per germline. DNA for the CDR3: TGTGCCAGCACCCTAGTGGGTGAGCAGTTCTTC. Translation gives CASTLVGEQFF.

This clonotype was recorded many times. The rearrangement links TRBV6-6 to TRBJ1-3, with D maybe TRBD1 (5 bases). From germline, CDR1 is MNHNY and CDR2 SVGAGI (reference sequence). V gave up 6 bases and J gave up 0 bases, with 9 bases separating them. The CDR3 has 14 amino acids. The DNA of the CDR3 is TGTGCCAGCAGATTAGACAGCTCTGGAAACACCATATATTTT. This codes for CASRLDSSGNTIYF.

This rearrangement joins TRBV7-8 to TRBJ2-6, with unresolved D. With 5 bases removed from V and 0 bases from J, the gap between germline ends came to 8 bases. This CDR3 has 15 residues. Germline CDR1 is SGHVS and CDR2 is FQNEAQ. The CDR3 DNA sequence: TGTGCCAGCAGCACCACAGACTCTGGGGCCAACGTCCTGACTTTC. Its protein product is CASSTTDSGANVLTF.

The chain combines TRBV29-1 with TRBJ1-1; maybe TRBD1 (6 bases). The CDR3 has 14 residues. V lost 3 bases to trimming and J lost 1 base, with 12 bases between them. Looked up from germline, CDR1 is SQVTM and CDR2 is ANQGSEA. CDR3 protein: CSVEGGGANTEAFF. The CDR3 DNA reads TGCAGCGTTGAGGGGGGGGGGGCGAACACTGAAGCTTTCTTT.

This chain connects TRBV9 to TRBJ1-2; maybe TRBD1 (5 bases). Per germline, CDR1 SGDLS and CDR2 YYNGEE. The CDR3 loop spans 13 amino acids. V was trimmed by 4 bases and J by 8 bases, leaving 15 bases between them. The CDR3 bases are TGTGCCAGCAGCCGGGACCCTACGGAGGGCTACACCTTC. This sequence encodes CASSRDPTEGYTF.

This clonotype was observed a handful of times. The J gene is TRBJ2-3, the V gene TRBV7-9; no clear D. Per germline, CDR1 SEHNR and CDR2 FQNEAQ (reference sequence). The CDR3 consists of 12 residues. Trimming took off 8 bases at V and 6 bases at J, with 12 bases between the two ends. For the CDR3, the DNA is TGTGCCAGCCTGGGCTACGGGGATACGCAGTATTTT. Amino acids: CASLGYGDTQYF.

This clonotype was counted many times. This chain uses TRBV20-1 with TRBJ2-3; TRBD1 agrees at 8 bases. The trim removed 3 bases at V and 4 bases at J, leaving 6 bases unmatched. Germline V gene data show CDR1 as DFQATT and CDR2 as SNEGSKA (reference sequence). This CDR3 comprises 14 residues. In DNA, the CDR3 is TGCAGTGCTAGTCATCAGGGGGCGGCAGATACGCAGTATTTT. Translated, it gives CSASHQGAADTQYF.

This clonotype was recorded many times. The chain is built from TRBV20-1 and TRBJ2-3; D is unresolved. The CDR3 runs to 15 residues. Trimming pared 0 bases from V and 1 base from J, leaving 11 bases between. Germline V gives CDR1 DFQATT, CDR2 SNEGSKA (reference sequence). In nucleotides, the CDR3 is TGCAGTGCTAGAGATCATGGGTTGGGCACAGATACGCAGTATTTT. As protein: CSARDHGLGTDTQYF.

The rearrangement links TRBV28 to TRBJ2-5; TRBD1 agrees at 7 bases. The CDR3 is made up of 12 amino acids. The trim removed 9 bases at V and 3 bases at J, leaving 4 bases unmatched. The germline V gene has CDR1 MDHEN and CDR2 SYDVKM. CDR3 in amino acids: CASRQGKETQYF. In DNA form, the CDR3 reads TGTGCCAGTAGACAGGGTAAAGAGACCCAGTACTTC.